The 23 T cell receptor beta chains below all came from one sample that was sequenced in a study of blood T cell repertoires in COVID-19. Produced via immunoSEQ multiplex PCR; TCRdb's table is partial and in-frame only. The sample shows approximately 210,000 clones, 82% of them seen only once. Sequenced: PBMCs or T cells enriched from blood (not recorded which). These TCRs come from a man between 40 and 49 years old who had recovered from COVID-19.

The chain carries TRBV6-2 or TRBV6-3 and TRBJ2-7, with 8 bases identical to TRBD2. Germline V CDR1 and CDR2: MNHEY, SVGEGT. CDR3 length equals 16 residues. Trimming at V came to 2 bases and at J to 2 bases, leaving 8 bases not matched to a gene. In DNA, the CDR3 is TGTGCCAGCAGTTACCCCCCCGCGGGGGGCCCCTACGAGCAGTACTTC. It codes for CASSYPPAGGPYEQYF.

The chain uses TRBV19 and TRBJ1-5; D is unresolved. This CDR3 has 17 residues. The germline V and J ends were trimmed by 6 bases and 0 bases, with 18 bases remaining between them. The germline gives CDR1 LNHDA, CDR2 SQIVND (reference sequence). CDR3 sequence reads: CASRGQLTFHSNQPQHF. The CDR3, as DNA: TGTGCCAGTAGGGGTCAGTTGACATTCCATAGCAATCAGCCCCAGCATTTT.

The CDR3 here is CASSLGSTQDTEAFF. CDR3 DNA sequence: TGTGCCAGCAGCTTAGGTAGTACGCAGGACACTGAAGCTTTCTTT. The gene calls are TRBV11-2 and TRBJ1-1; D not resolved. The V end lost 1 base, the J end lost 3 bases, and 12 bases lay between the germline ends. Germline V CDR1 and CDR2: SGHAT, FQNNGV. The CDR3 is 15 amino acids.

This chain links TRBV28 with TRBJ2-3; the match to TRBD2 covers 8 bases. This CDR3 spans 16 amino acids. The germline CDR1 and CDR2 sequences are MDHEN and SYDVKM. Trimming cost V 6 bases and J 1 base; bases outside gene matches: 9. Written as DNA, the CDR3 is TGTGCCAGCAGCCCGGGGGGGGAGGGTGGCACAGATACGCAGTATTTT. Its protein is CASSPGGEGGTDTQYF.

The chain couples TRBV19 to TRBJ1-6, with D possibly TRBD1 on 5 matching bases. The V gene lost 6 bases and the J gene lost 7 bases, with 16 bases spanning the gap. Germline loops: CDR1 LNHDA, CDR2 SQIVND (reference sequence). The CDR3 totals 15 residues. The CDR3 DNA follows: TGTGCCAGTAGCGGGGGGTTGGCTGGAAATTCACCCCTCCACTTT. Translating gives CASSGGLAGNSPLHF.

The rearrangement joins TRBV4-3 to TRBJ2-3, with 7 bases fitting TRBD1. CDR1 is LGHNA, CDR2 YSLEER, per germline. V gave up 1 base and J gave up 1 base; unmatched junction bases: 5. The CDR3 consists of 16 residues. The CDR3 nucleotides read TGCGCCAGCAGCCAAGGAGGGGGCGTCGGCACAGATACGCAGTATTTT. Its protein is CASSQGGGVGTDTQYF.

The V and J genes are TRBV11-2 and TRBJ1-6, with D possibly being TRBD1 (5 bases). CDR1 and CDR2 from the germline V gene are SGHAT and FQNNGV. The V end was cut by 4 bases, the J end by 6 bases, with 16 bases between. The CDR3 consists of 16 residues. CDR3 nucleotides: TGTGCCAGCAGCTCACTCGTGGGGCGGGGTAATTCACCCCTCCACTTT. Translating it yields CASSSLVGRGNSPLHF.

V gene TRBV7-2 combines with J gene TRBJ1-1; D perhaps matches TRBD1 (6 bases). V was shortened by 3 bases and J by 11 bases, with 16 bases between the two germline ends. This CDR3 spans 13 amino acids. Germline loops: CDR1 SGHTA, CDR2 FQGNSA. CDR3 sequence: CASSFQGTNLAFF. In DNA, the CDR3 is TGTGCCAGCAGCTTCCAGGGGACTAATTTGGCTTTCTTT.

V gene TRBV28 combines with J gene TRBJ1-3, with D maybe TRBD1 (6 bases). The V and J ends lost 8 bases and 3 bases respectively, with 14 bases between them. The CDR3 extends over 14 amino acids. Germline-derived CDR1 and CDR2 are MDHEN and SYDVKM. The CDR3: CASRGGGFGNTIYF. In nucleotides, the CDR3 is TGTGCCAGCCGGGGGGGCGGGTTTGGAAACACCATATATTTT.

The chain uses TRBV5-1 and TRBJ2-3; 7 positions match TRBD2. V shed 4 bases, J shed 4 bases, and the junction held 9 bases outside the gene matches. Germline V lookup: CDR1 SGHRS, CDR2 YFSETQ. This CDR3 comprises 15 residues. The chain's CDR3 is CASSTSGVESDTQYF. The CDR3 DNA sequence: TGCGCCAGCAGCACCAGCGGGGTAGAATCAGATACGCAGTATTTT.

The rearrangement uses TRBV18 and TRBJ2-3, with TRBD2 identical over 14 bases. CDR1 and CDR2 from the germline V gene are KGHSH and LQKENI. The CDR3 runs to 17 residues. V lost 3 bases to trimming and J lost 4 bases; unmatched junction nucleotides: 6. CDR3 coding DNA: TGTGCCAGCTCACCGACTAGCGGGAGGGCCGACGCAGATACGCAGTATTTT. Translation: CASSPTSGRADADTQYF.

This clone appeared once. In DNA, the CDR3 is TGTGCCAGCTCCCGGGACATGAATCAGCCCCAGCATTTT. The encoded protein is CASSRDMNQPQHF. The rearrangement uses TRBV18 and TRBJ1-5, with D possibly being TRBD1 (6 bases). The length of the CDR3 is 13 residues. CDR1 KGHSH and CDR2 LQKENI come from the germline V gene. Trimming removed 6 bases at V and 4 bases at J, with 10 bases between.

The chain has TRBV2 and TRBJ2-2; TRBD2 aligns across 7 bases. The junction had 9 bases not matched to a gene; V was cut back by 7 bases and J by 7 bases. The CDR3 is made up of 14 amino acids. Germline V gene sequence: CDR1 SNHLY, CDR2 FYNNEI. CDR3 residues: CASKGLAVVGELFF. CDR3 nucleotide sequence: TGTGCCAGCAAAGGTCTAGCGGTAGTCGGGGAGCTGTTTTTT.

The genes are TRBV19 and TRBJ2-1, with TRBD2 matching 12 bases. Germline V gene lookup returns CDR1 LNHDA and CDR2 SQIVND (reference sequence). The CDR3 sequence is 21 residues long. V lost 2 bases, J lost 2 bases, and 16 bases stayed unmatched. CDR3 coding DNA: TGTGCCAGTAGTATAAGAGGTCGTGGGCTAGCGGGAGGGCCGACCTACAATGAGCAGTTCTTC. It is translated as CASSIRGRGLAGGPTYNEQFF. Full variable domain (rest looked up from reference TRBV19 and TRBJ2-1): DGGITQSPKYLFRKEGQNVTLSCEQNLNHDAMYWYRQDPGQGLRLIYYSQIVNDFQKGDIAEGYSVSREKKESFPLTVTSAQKNPTAFYLCASSIRGRGLAGGPTYNEQFFGPGTRLTVL.

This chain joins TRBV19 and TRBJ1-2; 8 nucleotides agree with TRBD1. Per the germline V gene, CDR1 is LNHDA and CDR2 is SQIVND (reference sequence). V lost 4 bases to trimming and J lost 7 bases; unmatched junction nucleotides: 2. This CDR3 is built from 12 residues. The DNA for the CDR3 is TGTGCCAGTAGTAAGGACAGGGTTGGCTACACCTTC. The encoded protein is CASSKDRVGYTF.

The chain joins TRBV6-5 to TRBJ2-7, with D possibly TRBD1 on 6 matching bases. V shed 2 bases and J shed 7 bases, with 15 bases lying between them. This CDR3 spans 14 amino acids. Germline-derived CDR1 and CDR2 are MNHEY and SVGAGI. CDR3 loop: CASSYISGAREQYF. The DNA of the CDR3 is TGTGCCAGCAGTTACATATCAGGGGCAAGGGAGCAGTACTTC.

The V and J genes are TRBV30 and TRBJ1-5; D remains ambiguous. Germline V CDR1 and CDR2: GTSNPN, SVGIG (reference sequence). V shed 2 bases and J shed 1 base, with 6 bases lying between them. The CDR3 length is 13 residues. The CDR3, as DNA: TGTGCCTGGAGTACCAGGAGCAATCAGCCCCAGCATTTT. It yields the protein CAWSTRSNQPQHF.

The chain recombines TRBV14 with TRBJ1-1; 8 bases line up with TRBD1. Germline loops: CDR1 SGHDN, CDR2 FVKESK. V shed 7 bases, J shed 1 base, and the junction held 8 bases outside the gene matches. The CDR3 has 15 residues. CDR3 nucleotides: TGTGCCAGCAAAGGCAGGGGGCACGCGAACACTGAAGCTTTCTTT. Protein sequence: CASKGRGHANTEAFF.

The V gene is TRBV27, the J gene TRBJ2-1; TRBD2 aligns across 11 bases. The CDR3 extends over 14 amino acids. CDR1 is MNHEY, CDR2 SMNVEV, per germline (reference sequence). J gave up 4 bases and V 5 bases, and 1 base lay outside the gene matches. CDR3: CASSGTSGYNEQFF. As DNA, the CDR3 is TGTGCCAGCAGTGGGACTAGCGGATACAATGAGCAGTTCTTC.

Here the CDR3 reads CASSPRVTGELFF. In DNA, the CDR3 is TGTGCCAGCAGCCCCAGGGTCACCGGGGAGCTGTTTTTT. The chain recombines TRBV7-9 with TRBJ2-2; D is possibly TRBD1 (5 bases). The germline V and J ends were trimmed by 5 bases and 4 bases, with 8 bases remaining between them. Germline CDR1 is SEHNR and CDR2 is FQNEAQ (reference sequence). The CDR3 extends over 13 amino acids.

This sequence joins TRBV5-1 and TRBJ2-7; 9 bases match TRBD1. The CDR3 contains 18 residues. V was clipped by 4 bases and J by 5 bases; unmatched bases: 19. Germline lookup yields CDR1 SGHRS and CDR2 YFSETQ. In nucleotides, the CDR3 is TGCGCCAGCAGCACAACCGGGACAGGGCCAATAACACACCACGAGCAGTACTTC. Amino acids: CASSTTGTGPITHHEQYF.

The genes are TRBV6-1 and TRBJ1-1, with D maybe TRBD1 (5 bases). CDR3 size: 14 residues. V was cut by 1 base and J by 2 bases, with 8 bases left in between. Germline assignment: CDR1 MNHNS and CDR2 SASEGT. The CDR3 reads CASSEGQTNTEAFF. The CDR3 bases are TGTGCCAGCAGTGAAGGACAGACTAACACTGAAGCTTTCTTT.

The CDR3 nucleotides are TGCGCCAGCAGCCAAGAAATTGGGGACAGGAGCCAGCATTTT. It translates to CASSQEIGDRSQHF. The rearrangement joins TRBV4-1 to TRBJ1-5, with TRBD1 matching over 8 bases. The CDR3 is 14 residues long. In germline, CDR1 is MGHRA, CDR2 YSYEKL. V lost 0 bases, J lost 12 bases, and 7 bases stayed unmatched.